This TCR beta chain was retrieved from a study of neurological immune-mediated disorders. The cDNA was generated by 5'RACE with 10-nucleotide random UMIs. One entry per CDR3 protein results from TCRdb running MiXCR on the 5' RACE reads. The data hold about 74,000 distinct CDR3 sequences, with 5.2% observed a single time. This clonotype was counted at least ten times. Its antigen is still unknown. Regarding the study as a whole: For the multiple sclerosis repertoire cluster, an association with any clinical or MRI feature was absent. Sharing of CDR3 amino acid sequences among expanded clones across subjects was absent, suggesting private repertoires in all groups.

The CDR3 has 14 residues. The junction had 4 bases not matched to a gene; V was cut back by 4 bases and J by 0 bases. CDR1 and CDR2 (germline): SGHDT, YYEEEE. The chain couples TRBV5-6 to TRBJ2-7, with TRBD1 matching over 7 bases. The TCR sequence derives from a man between 18 and 35 years old with multiple sclerosis. Material for sequencing was PBMCs. The CDR3 sequence is CASSARDSSYEQYF. The CDR3 DNA follows: TGTGCCAGCAGCGCCCGGGACAGCTCCTACGAGCAGTACTTC.